Listed below are T cell receptor beta chains from one sample, sequenced in a study of blood T cell repertoires in COVID-19. Here immunoSEQ multiplex PCR was the method, and the copy in TCRdb shows in-frame clones only, minus some. Counted here are under 400,000 clones, roughly 86% occurring once; the ten biggest clones make up over 9.5%. The sequenced sample consisted of peripheral blood. These receptors all come from a young woman with COVID-19, enrolled during active disease. The CDR3 runs from the conserved cysteine through the conserved F or W. The D gene is left open where the match is weak. Only some rows state a clone size, as once, few, many or a class for expanded clones.

TRBV6-6	TRBJ1-1	NA	NA	TGTGCCAGCACCCAGACAAGGTCTGAAGCTTTCTTT	CASTQTRSEAFF
TRBV28	TRBJ2-5	NA	TRBD2	TGTGCCAGCAGTTTAGTACAGCGGGGACCGCAAGAGACCCAGTACTTC	CASSLVQRGPQETQYF
TRBV18	TRBJ2-1	NA	TRBD2	TGTGCCAGCGCGGGACTAGCTTACAATGAGCAGTTCTTC	CASAGLAYNEQFF
TRBV6-5	TRBJ2-3	NA	NA	TGTGCCAGCAGGCGGGCCGGGGGCACAGATACGCAGTATTTT	CASRRAGGTDTQYF
TRBV27	TRBJ1-2	NA	TRBD1	TGTGCCAGCAGTCCGTCCGACAGGGCGGCGAATGGCTACACCTTC	CASSPSDRAANGYTF
TRBV29-1	TRBJ1-1	few	NA	TGCAGCGTTGTGTCCCGGGTTGCATCCACTGAAGCTTTCTTT	CSVVSRVASTEAFF
TRBV5-1	TRBJ2-3	NA	NA	TGCGCCAGCAGCTTGGAACTAGCCAGCACAGATACGCAGTATTTT	CASSLELASTDTQYF
TRBV5-1	TRBJ1-1	NA	TRBD1	TGCGCCAGCAGCTTCAGGGGGACTACTGAAGCTTTCTTT	CASSFRGTTEAFF
TRBV9	TRBJ2-3	NA	TRBD1	TGTGCCAGCAGCCCCGCCCAGGGGGTAAAAGATACGCAGTATTTT	CASSPAQGVKDTQYF
TRBV19	TRBJ2-5	NA	TRBD2	TGTGCCAGTAGTATAAAGCCTAGCGGGAGTTTCAAGACCCAGTACTTC	CASSIKPSGSFKTQYF
TRBV7-2	TRBJ2-7	NA	TRBD1	TGTGCCAGCAGCCCCCGGACAGGGAGCTCCTACGAGCAGTACTTC	CASSPRTGSSYEQYF
TRBV6-2/TRBV6-3	TRBJ1-5	once	NA	TGTGCCAGCAGTTCACTGGGGGAGGGCAATCAGCCCCAGCATTTT	CASSSLGEGNQPQHF
TRBV19	TRBJ1-4	few	NA	TGTGCCAGTAGTTTCGGACCGGGAAATGAAAAACTGTTTTTT	CASSFGPGNEKLFF
TRBV6-5	TRBJ1-2	NA	NA	TGTGCCAGCAGCTCCCACTATGGCTACACCTTC	CASSSHYGYTF
TRBV7-2	TRBJ2-7	NA	TRBD1	TGTGCCAGCAGCTCACCGGGACAGATGAGTGAGCAGTACTTC	CASSSPGQMSEQYF
TRBV6-1	TRBJ2-5	NA	NA	TGTGCCAGCAGTGAAGCGCGGTCTAGTCAAATCCAAGAGACCCAGTACTTC	CASSEARSSQIQETQYF
TRBV18	TRBJ2-1	NA	TRBD1	TGTGCCAGCTCAGACTTGGGGACAGGGTTGGATGAGCAGTTCTTC	CASSDLGTGLDEQFF
TRBV18	TRBJ1-2	few	NA	TGTGCCAGCTCACCACAGGCACGGGGAGGCTACACCTTC	CASSPQARGGYTF
TRBV28	TRBJ2-2	NA	NA	TGTGCCAGCAGTTTTACAGCGGCCACCGGGGAGCTGTTTTTT	CASSFTAATGELFF
TRBV28	TRBJ2-5	NA	TRBD2	TGTGCCAGCAGTTGGACTAGCGGGAGGGCCTCCGAATTGGAGACCCAGTACTTC	CASSWTSGRASELETQYF
TRBV10-3	TRBJ2-2	NA	TRBD1	TGTGCCATCACCCGGACAGGCGGGGAGCTGTTTTTT	CAITRTGGELFF
TRBV24-1	TRBJ2-2	NA	NA	TGTGCCACCAGTCTAGGCGGGATCGGGGAGCTGTTTTTT	CATSLGGIGELFF
TRBV27	TRBJ1-3	NA	NA	TGTGCCAGCAGTTTCATTGGGGGGACCTCTGGAAACACCATATATTTT	CASSFIGGTSGNTIYF
TRBV21-1	TRBJ2-5	NA	NA	TGTGCCAGCAGCACCCCTTGGACAGGGTCGGGGGAGACCCAGTACTTC	CASSTPWTGSGETQYF
TRBV29-1	TRBJ1-1	few	NA	TGCAGCGTTGTGTTCCAGATGAACACTGAAGCTTTCTTT	CSVVFQMNTEAFF
TRBV20-1	TRBJ1-3	few	NA	TGCAGTGCTAACCGCGAAAACACCATATATTTT	CSANRENTIYF
TRBV4-3	TRBJ2-7	NA	NA	TGCGCCAGCAGCCAAGATTGGCAGTCGAACCTCGGGTACGAGCAGTACTTC	CASSQDWQSNLGYEQYF
TRBV6-5	TRBJ1-1	NA	TRBD1	TGTGCCAGCAGGGCGGGACAGGGAAGGACTGAAGCTTTCTTT	CASRAGQGRTEAFF
TRBV5-6	TRBJ2-2	NA	NA	TGTGCCAGCAGCTTGGTGGAGCGCACCGGGGAGCTGTTTTTT	CASSLVERTGELFF
TRBV28	TRBJ1-1	few	NA	TGTGCCAGCAGTTTATTCCCTCGGGGAGCTTTCTTT	CASSLFPRGAFF